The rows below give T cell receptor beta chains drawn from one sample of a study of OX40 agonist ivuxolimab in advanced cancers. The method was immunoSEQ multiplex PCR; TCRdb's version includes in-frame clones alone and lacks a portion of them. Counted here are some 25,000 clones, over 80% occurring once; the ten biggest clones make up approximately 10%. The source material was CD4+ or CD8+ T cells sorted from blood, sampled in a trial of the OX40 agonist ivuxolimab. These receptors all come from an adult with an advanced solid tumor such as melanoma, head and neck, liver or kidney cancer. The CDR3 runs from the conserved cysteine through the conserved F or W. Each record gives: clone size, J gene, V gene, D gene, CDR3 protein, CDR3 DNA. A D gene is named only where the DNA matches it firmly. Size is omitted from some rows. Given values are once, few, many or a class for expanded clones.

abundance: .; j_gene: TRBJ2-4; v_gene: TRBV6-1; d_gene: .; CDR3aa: CASSEGGGTDIQYF; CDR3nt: TGTGCCAGCAGTGAAGGCGGAGGGACGGACATTCAGTACTTC
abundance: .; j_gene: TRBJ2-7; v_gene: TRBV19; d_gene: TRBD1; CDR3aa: CASTPSTGTGGSYEQYF; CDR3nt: TGTGCCAGTACTCCATCAACCGGGACAGGGGGATCCTACGAGCAGTACTTC
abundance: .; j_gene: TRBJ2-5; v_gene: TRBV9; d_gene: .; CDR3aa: CASSVGGRGQETQYF; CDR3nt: TGTGCCAGCAGCGTAGGGGGGCGGGGCCAAGAGACCCAGTACTTC
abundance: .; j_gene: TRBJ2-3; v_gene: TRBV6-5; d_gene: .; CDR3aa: CASSYTGLITDTQYF; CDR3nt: TGTGCCAGCAGTTACACCGGACTCATCACAGATACGCAGTATTTT
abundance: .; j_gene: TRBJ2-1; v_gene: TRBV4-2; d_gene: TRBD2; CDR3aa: CASSPTSGSSYEQFF; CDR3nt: TGTGCCAGCAGCCCTACTAGCGGGAGTAGCTATGAGCAGTTCTTC
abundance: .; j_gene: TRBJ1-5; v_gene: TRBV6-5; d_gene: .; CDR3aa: CASSYRGGGQPQHF; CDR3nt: TGTGCCAGCAGTTACCGGGGGGGTGGCCAGCCCCAGCATTTT
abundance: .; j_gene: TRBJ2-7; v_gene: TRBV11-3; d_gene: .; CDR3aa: CASSPKTHSYEQYF; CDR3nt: TGTGCCAGCAGCCCTAAGACACACTCCTACGAGCAGTACTTC
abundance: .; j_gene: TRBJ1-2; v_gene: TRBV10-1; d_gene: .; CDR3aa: CASSPGTANYGYTF; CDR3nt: TGCGCCAGCAGCCCCGGGACGGCTAACTATGGCTACACCTTC
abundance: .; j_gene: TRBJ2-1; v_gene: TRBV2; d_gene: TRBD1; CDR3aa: CASSEEQGLEQFF; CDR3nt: TGTGCCAGCAGTGAGGAACAGGGGCTTGAGCAGTTCTTC
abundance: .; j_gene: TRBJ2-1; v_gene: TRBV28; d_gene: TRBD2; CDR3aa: CASRDRDYSSSSYNEQFF; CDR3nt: TGTGCCAGCAGAGACCGGGACTACTCCTCGAGCTCCTACAATGAGCAGTTCTTC
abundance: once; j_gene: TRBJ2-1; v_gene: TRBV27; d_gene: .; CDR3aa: CASSLRRDNEQFF; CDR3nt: TGTGCCAGCAGTTTACGCCGTGACAATGAGCAGTTCTTC
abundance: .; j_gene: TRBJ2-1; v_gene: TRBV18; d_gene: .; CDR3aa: CASSPFERGNEQFF; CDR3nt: TGTGCCAGCTCACCTTTTGAACGGGGCAATGAGCAGTTCTTC
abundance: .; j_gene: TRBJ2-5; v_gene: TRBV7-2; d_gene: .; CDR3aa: CASTAATGGKTQYF; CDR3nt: TGTGCCAGCACCGCGGCGACTGGGGGAAAGACCCAGTACTTC
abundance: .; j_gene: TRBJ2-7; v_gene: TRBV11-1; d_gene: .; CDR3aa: CASSLLGRDHEQYF; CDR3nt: TGTGCCAGCAGCCTTCTTGGCAGGGACCACGAGCAGTACTTC
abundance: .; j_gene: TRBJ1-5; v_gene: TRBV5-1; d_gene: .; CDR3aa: CASSLGSGDNQPQHF; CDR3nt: TGCGCCAGCAGCTTGGGGTCCGGGGACAATCAGCCCCAGCATTTT
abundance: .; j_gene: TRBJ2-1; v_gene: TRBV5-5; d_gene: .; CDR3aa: CASSSGPQDEQFF; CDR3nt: TGTGCCAGCAGCTCCGGGCCACAAGATGAGCAGTTCTTC
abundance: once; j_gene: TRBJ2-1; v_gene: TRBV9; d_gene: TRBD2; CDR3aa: CASSGLAGAYNEQFF; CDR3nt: TGTGCCAGCAGCGGGCTAGCGGGAGCCTACAATGAGCAGTTCTTC
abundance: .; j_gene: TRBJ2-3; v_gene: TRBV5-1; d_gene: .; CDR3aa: CASSLDPSSDTQYF; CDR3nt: TGCGCCAGCAGCTTGGATCCGTCCTCAGATACGCAGTATTTT
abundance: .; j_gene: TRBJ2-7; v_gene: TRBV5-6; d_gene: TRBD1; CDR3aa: CASSPRDRVDEQYF; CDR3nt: TGTGCCAGCAGCCCCCGGGACAGGGTAGACGAGCAGTACTTC
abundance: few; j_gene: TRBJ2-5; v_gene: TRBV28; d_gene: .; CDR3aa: CASSVAAETQYF; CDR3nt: TGTGCCAGCTCGGTGGCGGCGGAGACCCAGTACTTC
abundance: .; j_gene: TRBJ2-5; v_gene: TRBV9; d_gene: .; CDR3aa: CASSVAANQETQYF; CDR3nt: TGTGCCAGCAGCGTAGCGGCTAACCAAGAGACCCAGTACTTC
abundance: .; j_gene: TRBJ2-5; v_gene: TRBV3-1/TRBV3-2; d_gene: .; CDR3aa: CASSPVVYF; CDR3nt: TGTGCCAGCAGCCCGGTGGTGTACTTC
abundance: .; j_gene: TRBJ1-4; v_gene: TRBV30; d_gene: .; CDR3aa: CAWSVQGPEKLFF; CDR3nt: TGTGCCTGGAGTGTACAGGGCCCTGAAAAACTGTTTTTT
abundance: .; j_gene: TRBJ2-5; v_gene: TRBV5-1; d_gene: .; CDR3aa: CASSLGQRQEETQYF; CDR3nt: TGCGCCAGCAGCTTGGGCCAGCGTCAGGAAGAGACCCAGTACTTC
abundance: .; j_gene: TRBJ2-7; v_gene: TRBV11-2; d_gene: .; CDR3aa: CASSLDRDLSEQYF; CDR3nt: TGTGCCAGCAGCTTAGACCGAGACCTCTCCGAGCAGTACTTC
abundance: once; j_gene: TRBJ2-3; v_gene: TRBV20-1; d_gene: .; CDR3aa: CSASYGDTQYF; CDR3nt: TGCAGTGCTAGTTACGGGGATACGCAGTATTTT
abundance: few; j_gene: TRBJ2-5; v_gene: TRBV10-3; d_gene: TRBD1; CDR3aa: CAISDLTGVDATQYF; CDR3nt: TGTGCCATCAGTGACCTGACAGGGGTGGACGCGACCCAGTACTTC
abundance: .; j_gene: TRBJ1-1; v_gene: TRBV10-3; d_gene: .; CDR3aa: CAISESAGAGAFF; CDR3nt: TGTGCCATCAGTGAGTCGGCTGGGGCCGGGGCTTTCTTT
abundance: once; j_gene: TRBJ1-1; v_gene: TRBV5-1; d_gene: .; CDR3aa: CASSLGYGTGNTEAFF; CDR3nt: TGCGCCAGCAGCTTGGGGTATGGGACGGGGAACACTGAAGCTTTCTTT
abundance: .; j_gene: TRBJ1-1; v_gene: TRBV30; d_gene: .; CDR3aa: CAWRVGGPGTEAFF; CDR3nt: TGTGCCTGGAGGGTGGGTGGGCCTGGAACTGAAGCTTTCTTT
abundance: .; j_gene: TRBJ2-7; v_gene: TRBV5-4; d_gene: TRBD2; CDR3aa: CASSFGLAGPSNEQYF; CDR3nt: TGTGCCAGCAGCTTCGGACTAGCGGGGCCTTCGAACGAGCAGTACTTC
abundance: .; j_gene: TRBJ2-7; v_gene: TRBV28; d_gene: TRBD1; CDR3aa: CASSLSGTGLREQYF; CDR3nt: TGTGCCAGCAGCCTATCCGGGACAGGGCTCCGCGAGCAGTACTTC
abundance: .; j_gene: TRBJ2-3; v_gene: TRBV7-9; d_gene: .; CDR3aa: CASLAGGSTDTQYF; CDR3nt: TGTGCCAGCCTAGCAGGGGGGAGCACAGATACGCAGTATTTT
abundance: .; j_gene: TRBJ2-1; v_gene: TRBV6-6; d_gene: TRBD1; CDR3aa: CASRPGTGGYNEQFF; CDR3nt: TGTGCCAGCAGGCCCGGGACAGGGGGCTACAATGAGCAGTTCTTC
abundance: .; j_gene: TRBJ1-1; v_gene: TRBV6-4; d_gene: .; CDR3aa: CASSDSGSEAFF; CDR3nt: TGTGCCAGCAGTGACTCGGGGTCTGAAGCTTTCTTT
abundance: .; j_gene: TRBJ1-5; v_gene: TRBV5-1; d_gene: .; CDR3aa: CASSPSGGRYQPQHF; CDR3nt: TGCGCCAGCAGCCCCAGCGGGGGGCGGTATCAGCCCCAGCATTTT
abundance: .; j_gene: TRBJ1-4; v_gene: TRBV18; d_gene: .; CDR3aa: CASSPSVATNEKLFF; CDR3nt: TGTGCCAGCTCACCGTCTGTTGCAACTAATGAAAAACTGTTTTTT
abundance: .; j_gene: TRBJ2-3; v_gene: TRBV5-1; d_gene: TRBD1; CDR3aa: CASSAGTGIVDTQYF; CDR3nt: TGCGCCAGCAGCGCCGGGACAGGGATTGTAGATACGCAGTATTTT
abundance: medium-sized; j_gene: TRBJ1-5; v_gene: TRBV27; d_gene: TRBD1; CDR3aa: CASRPGTVRSTENQPQHF; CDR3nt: TGTGCCAGCAGGCCTGGGACAGTCCGCAGTACGGAGAATCAGCCCCAGCATTTT
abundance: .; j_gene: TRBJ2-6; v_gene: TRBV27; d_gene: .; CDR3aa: CASTSNLGAGANVLTF; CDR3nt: TGTGCCAGCACCTCCAATCTGGGGGCTGGGGCCAACGTCCTGACTTTC
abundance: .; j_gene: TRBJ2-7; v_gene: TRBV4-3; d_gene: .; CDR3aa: CASSQDKVFNYEQYF; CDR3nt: TGCGCCAGCAGCCAAGATAAGGTCTTCAATTACGAGCAGTACTTC
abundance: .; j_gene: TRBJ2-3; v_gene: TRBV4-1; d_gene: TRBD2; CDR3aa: CASSQGTSGADHTDTQYF; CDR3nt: TGCGCCAGCAGCCAAGGGACTAGCGGGGCGGATCACACAGATACGCAGTATTTT
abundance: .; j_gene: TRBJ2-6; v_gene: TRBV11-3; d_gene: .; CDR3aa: CASSPYGANVLTF; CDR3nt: TGTGCCAGCAGCCCCTATGGGGCCAACGTCCTGACTTTC
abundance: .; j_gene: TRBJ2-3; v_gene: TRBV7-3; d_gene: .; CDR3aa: CASSSLDSPDTQYF; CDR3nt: TGTGCCAGCAGCTCCCTCGACTCGCCGGATACGCAGTATTTT
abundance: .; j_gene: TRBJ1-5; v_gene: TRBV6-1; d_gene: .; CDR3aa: CASSPQGSSNQPQHF; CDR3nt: TGTGCCAGCAGTCCTCAGGGAAGTAGCAATCAGCCCCAGCATTTT
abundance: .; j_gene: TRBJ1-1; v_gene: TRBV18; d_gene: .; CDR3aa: CASSTDMNTEAFF; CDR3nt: TGTGCCAGCTCGACGGATATGAACACTGAAGCTTTCTTT
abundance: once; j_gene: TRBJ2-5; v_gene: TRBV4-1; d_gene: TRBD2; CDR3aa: CASSQGLAGEETQYF; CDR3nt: TGCGCCAGCAGCCAAGGACTAGCGGGAGAGGAGACCCAGTACTTC
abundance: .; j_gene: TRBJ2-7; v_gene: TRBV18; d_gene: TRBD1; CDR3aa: CASSPGTGQQYEQYF; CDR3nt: TGTGCCAGCTCACCAGGAACGGGACAGCAATACGAGCAGTACTTC